The next 24 T cell receptor beta chains were all read from a single sample in a study of blood T cell repertoires in COVID-19 (TCRdb year 2020). The library was produced with the immunoSEQ multiplex PCR assay. The table was pulled from immuneACCESS by TCRdb, which kept in-frame rearrangements only. Such tables lose some clones; where checked, under half of the loss comes from unresolved V genes, and the rest has no known cause. The table for this sample lists about 190,000 clones; 70% to 85% of them were counted only once. Around an eighth of the sample is held by the ten biggest clonotypes. The specimen sequenced was peripheral blood. These receptors were collected from a woman between 50 and 59 years old with acute or convalescent COVID-19.

The chain carries TRBV6-5 and TRBJ1-1; the match to TRBD1 covers 9 bases. The V gene end was trimmed by 2 bases and the J gene end by 3 bases; junction bases not matched to a gene: 7. The CDR3 totals 16 residues. Germline V CDR1 and CDR2: MNHEY, SVGAGI. The CDR3 spells CASSYTNRGRDTEAFF. The CDR3 region has the DNA TGTGCCAGCAGTTACACCAACAGGGGGCGCGACACTGAAGCTTTCTTT.

This chain connects TRBV7-7 to TRBJ1-2; D gene unclear. V shed 6 bases and J shed 4 bases, with 18 bases lying between them. There are 15 residues in the CDR3. CDR1 SSHAT and CDR2 FNYEAQ come from the germline V gene (reference sequence). The CDR3 nucleotides are TGTGCCAGCAGGAGGAGGCCAACCTCAGGCTATGGCTACACCTTC. Encoded protein: CASRRRPTSGYGYTF.

This chain connects TRBV27 to TRBJ2-3; 10 bases match TRBD2. V was pared by 6 bases and J by 0 bases, with 15 bases of the junction left unmatched. The CDR3 extends over 19 amino acids. CDR1 MNHEY and CDR2 SMNVEV come from the germline V gene (reference sequence). The CDR3 DNA follows: TGTGCCAGCAGCCTCATCCCAATTAGCGGGAGGTCTAGCACAGATACGCAGTATTTT. This sequence encodes CASSLIPISGRSSTDTQYF.

V usage is TRBV7-8 and J usage is TRBJ1-1, with 8 bases aligning to TRBD1. The CDR3 is 15 residues long. CDR1 is SGHVS and CDR2 is FQNEAQ in the germline V gene. V dropped 5 bases and J dropped 5; count of bases not matched to a gene: 10. The CDR3 here is CASSPLTGESTEAFF. The CDR3 DNA is TGTGCCAGCAGCCCTCTGACAGGGGAATCTACTGAAGCTTTCTTT.

The genes are TRBV28 and TRBJ2-7; 12 bases are a match to TRBD2. The germline CDR1 and CDR2 sequences are MDHEN and SYDVKM. Germline trimming cut 3 bases from V and 0 bases from J; bases unmatched to any gene: 15. The CDR3 contains 20 residues. CDR3 nucleotide sequence: TGTGCCAGCAGTTTGGTCCTAGGGCTAGCGGGAGGGCAAAGCTCCTACGAGCAGTACTTC. Translated, it gives CASSLVLGLAGGQSSYEQYF.

The rearrangement uses TRBV24-1 and TRBJ1-1; the match to TRBD1 covers 8 bases. The CDR3 covers 14 residues. The germline CDR1 and CDR2 sequences are KGHDR and SFDVKD. The J segment lost 3 bases and the V segment lost 7 bases, leaving 6 bases of the junction unmatched. The CDR3 DNA is TGTGCCACCAGGGACAGGGACGTCCACACTGAAGCTTTCTTT. This sequence encodes CATRDRDVHTEAFF.

J is TRBJ2-1 and V is TRBV12-5, with 12 bases lining up with TRBD2. Looked up from germline, CDR1 is LGHNT and CDR2 is FRNRAP. The length of the CDR3 is 16 residues. V lost 4 bases and J lost 7; bases outside the gene matches: 8. The CDR3 DNA sequence: TGTGCTAGTGGTTCTCTGACTAGCGGGAGAGGGAATGAGCAGTTCTTC. Translating gives CASGSLTSGRGNEQFF. Filled out from reference TRBV12-5 and TRBJ2-1, the complete variable domain reads DARVTQTPRHKVTEMGQEVTMRCQPILGHNTVFWYRQTMMQGLELLAYFRNRAPLDDSGMPKDRFSAEMPDATLATLKIQPSEPRDSAVYFCASGSLTSGRGNEQFFGPGTRLTVL.

The rearrangement uses TRBV21-1 and TRBJ2-1; TRBD1 was called by the table and not checked on the DNA. TRBV21-1 is classified as a pseudogene. The CDR3 sequence is 14 residues long. DNA of the CDR3: TGTGCCAGCTCCGGGACAGTTCCACCCAATGAGCAGTTCTTC. It is translated as CASSGTVPPNEQFF.

In this sample, this clone turned up once. This sequence joins TRBV18 and TRBJ1-4; unclear D gene. The CDR3 is 18 amino acids. Germline V gives CDR1 KGHSH, CDR2 LQKENI. V dropped 6 bases and J dropped 8 bases, with 28 bases sitting between them. CDR3 coding DNA: TGTGCCAGCTCTCAGTCGGCCACATCCTCGACTAATGACGAAAAACTGTTTTTT. Translating gives CASSQSATSSTNDEKLFF.

Only a few counts were recorded for this clone. This rearrangement joins TRBV3-1 (or the pseudogene TRBV3-2) to TRBJ1-1; weak D call: TRBD1 (5 bases). This CDR3 region has 15 residues. V lost 4 bases and J lost 0, with 12 bases in between. Germline V gene data show CDR1 as LGHDT and CDR2 as YNNKEL (reference sequence). This CDR3 is CASSRGHAMNTEAFF. CDR3 nucleotides: TGTGCCAGCAGCCGCGGACACGCAATGAACACTGAAGCTTTCTTT.

This sequence joins TRBV5-1 and TRBJ2-7; 7 nucleotides align to TRBD1. The V gene's germline CDR1 is SGHRS and CDR2 YFSETQ. The CDR3 loop spans 19 amino acids. The J segment lost 5 bases and the V segment lost 0 bases, leaving 20 bases of the junction unmatched. The CDR3 region has the DNA TGCGCCAGCAGCTTGGCCTCAGTCAGGGGGTCAAACAAAGTAAACGAGCAGTACTTC. Translating it yields CASSLASVRGSNKVNEQYF.

The rearrangement joins TRBV10-3 to TRBJ2-7, with 7 bases matching TRBD1. Germline assignment: CDR1 ENHRY and CDR2 SYGVKD. The CDR3 is 15 amino acids. After removal of 3 bases from V and 5 bases from J, the junction contained 10 bases not matched to a gene. This CDR3 reads CAISEERQGPNEQYF. CDR3 DNA sequence: TGTGCCATCAGTGAAGAGAGACAGGGCCCGAACGAGCAGTACTTC.

This clone was seen a handful of times. The J gene is TRBJ2-7, the V gene TRBV19; 7 bases are a match to TRBD2. CDR3 length: 15 residues. Germline CDR1 LNHDA, CDR2 SQIVND (reference sequence). J lost 3 bases, V lost 3 bases, and 8 bases had no gene match. The DNA for the CDR3 is TGTGCCAGTAGTATGGAAGCTAGCGGTCGCTACGAGCAGTACTTC. It codes for CASSMEASGRYEQYF.

In the case of this clone: The junction does not match germline at one end; this may be a read error. The rearrangement joins TRBV6-5 to TRBJ2-1; 8 bases are shared with TRBD1. The germline gives CDR1 MNHEY, CDR2 SVGAGI. The CDR3 has 15 amino acids. The CDR3 reads CASSRGQGAYNEQLF. The DNA of the CDR3 is TGTGCCAGCAGCCGCGGACAGGGCGCCTACAATGAGCAGCTCTTC.

The chain combines TRBV10-3 with TRBJ1-1, with D uncertain. This CDR3 spans 12 amino acids. Per germline, CDR1 ENHRY and CDR2 SYGVKD. The ends were cut back, 0 bases at V and 9 bases at J, with 8 bases in the middle. The CDR3 sequence: CAISESNGKAFF. CDR3 coding DNA: TGTGCCATCAGTGAGTCGAACGGGAAAGCTTTCTTT.

This sequence joins TRBV2 and TRBJ1-1; D uncertain. Trimming cost V 7 bases and J 1 base, with 16 bases left between them. The CDR3 is made up of 15 amino acids. Germline assignment: CDR1 SNHLY and CDR2 FYNNEI. CDR3: CASNPRRAGNTEAFF. CDR3 nucleotide sequence: TGTGCCAGCAATCCGAGGCGGGCCGGGAACACTGAAGCTTTCTTT.

This clone was seen once. This sequence joins TRBV29-1 and TRBJ1-2, with D possibly TRBD1 on 6 matching bases. Germline lookup yields CDR1 SQVTM and CDR2 ANQGSEA. This CDR3 is built from 11 residues. Trimming took off 7 bases at V and 3 bases at J, with 9 bases between the two ends. The CDR3 sequence is CSAGADYGYTF. Here the CDR3 DNA reads TGCAGCGCAGGGGCTGACTATGGCTACACCTTC.

The chain carries TRBV4-3 and TRBJ1-2; D not certain. CDR1 is LGHNA, CDR2 YSLEER, per germline. This CDR3 spans 16 amino acids. Deletions cut 0 bases from V and 0 bases from J, with 11 bases between. The CDR3 bases are TGCGCCAGCAGCCAAGATACGTTGGGAGCTAACTATGGCTACACCTTC. Encoded protein: CASSQDTLGANYGYTF.

The chain is built from TRBV19 and TRBJ2-4, with 10 bases identical to TRBD1. This CDR3 region has 16 residues. The germline V gene encodes CDR1 LNHDA and CDR2 SQIVND (reference sequence). V shed 1 base and J 6 bases; nucleotides not matched to a gene: 6. In DNA form, the CDR3 reads TGTGCCAGTAGTATAGCGGCCGGGACAGGGGTAAACATTCAGTACTTC. Protein sequence: CASSIAAGTGVNIQYF.

This sequence joins TRBV12-5 and TRBJ2-1; TRBD2 matches at 8 bases. The germline V gene has CDR1 LGHNT and CDR2 FRNRAP. The CDR3 extends over 16 amino acids. The V segment lost 3 bases and the J segment 1 base; nucleotides outside the gene matches: 5. The CDR3 spells CASGFSTGGSYNEQFF. CDR3 nucleotide sequence: TGTGCTAGTGGTTTCAGCACGGGAGGGTCCTACAATGAGCAGTTCTTC.

This chain links TRBV5-4 with TRBJ1-3; 7 bases match TRBD1. This CDR3 spans 15 amino acids. Unmatched junction bases numbered 6, after V lost 2 bases and J lost 4 bases. CDR1 and CDR2 from the germline V gene are SGHNT and YYREEE (reference sequence). The CDR3 here is CASSLPTGDGNTIYF. The CDR3 DNA reads TGTGCCAGCAGCTTACCAACAGGGGACGGAAACACCATATATTTT.

This chain uses TRBV7-2 with TRBJ2-2; TRBD2 is a possible D gene (5 bases). Trimming cost V 5 bases and J 0 bases, with 16 bases left between them. Germline CDR1 and CDR2: SGHTA and FQGNSA. This CDR3 contains 17 residues. This CDR3 is CASSGEVRGSNTGELFF. In DNA form, the CDR3 reads TGTGCCAGCAGCGGCGAGGTCCGGGGATCGAACACCGGGGAGCTGTTTTTT.

The chain has TRBV5-1 and TRBJ2-3; possible D gene TRBD2, 5 bases. Germline CDR1 is SGHRS and CDR2 is YFSETQ. Between the trimmed V and J ends, which lost 1 base and 6 bases, there was a span of 21 bases. CDR3 length: 17 amino acids. The CDR3 sequence is CASSLLRGGSTSDTQYF. CDR3 sequence (DNA): TGCGCCAGCAGCTTGTTACGGGGTGGGTCGACGTCCGATACGCAGTATTTT. Supplemented by reference TRBV5-1 and TRBJ2-3, the full variable domain reads KAGVTQTPRYLIKTRGQQVTLSCSPISGHRSVSWYQQTPGQGLQFLFEYFSETQRNKGNFPGRFSGRQFSNSRSEMNVSTLELGDSALYLCASSLLRGGSTSDTQYFGPGTRLTVL.

This clone was observed a single time. The chain joins TRBV24-1 to TRBJ1-2; 8 bases fit TRBD1. Unmatched junction bases numbered 4, after V lost 3 bases and J lost 11 bases. The CDR3 has 12 amino acids. Germline lookup yields CDR1 KGHDR and CDR2 SFDVKD. CDR3: CATSDAGTGYTF. The CDR3 DNA sequence: TGTGCCACCAGTGATGCTGGGACAGGATACACCTTC.